The rows below give T cell receptor beta chains drawn from one sample of a study of early T cells in non-severe SARS-CoV-2 infection. TCRdb independently ran MiXCR on the 5' RACE reads; one entry per CDR3 protein. The sample has approximately 65,000 distinct CDR3 sequences, roughly 13% seen once; the top ten hold about 14%. Sample: whole blood. The source is an adult who was a healthcare worker with PCR-confirmed SARS-CoV-2 infection or an uninfected control (not recorded which). Each CDR3 is given with its conserved first and last residue.

v_gene	j_gene	CDR3aa
TRBV4-1	TRBJ1-5	CASSQGTGRRHF
TRBV13	TRBJ2-5	CASSVQGHQETQYF
TRBV27	TRBJ1-1	CASSFRGRSNTEAFF
TRBV5-1	TRBJ1-1	CASSSKGAGNTEAFF
TRBV29-1	TRBJ1-1	CSVDGGNTEAFF
TRBV1	TRBJ2-2	CTSSQDYVMGVLTGPGELFF
TRBV20-1	TRBJ1-1	CSATDRDTEAFF
TRBV20-1	TRBJ2-5	CSARGTVGQSPPETQYF
TRBV6-1	TRBJ1-2	CASSGTGTALYGYTF
TRBV20-1	TRBJ1-2	CSAGQGDFGYTF
TRBV19	TRBJ1-1	CASSPRTGDEAFF
TRBV6-2/TRBV6-3	TRBJ2-1	CASSGTGGFTGKFF
TRBV7-9	TRBJ2-5	CASSLGPSGGPTQYF
TRBV3-1	TRBJ2-3	CASSRGLAGSTDTQYF
TRBV29-1	TRBJ1-2	CSAGVTAF
TRBV7-8	TRBJ2-1	CASSTSGSYNEQFF
TRBV28	TRBJ1-3	CASKHQGRGNTIYF
TRBV30	TRBJ2-3	CAWLGGSAAQYF
TRBV5-1	TRBJ2-3	CASSLVAGEADTQYF
TRBV6-1	TRBJ2-7	CASSEKGLAGTSYEQYF
TRBV11-1	TRBJ2-3	CASSLSPGLGDTQYF
TRBV4-3	TRBJ2-1	CASSQGGAAPEQFF
TRBV2	TRBJ2-2	CASSVYRGGTGELFF
TRBV9	TRBJ2-7	CASSEALLTSGSEQYF
TRBV20-1	TRBJ2-5	CSARSGGKETQYF
TRBV10-3	TRBJ2-7	CAISVTRDEQYF
TRBV20-1	TRBJ2-1	CSASYERGGNNEQFF
TRBV7-6	TRBJ2-3	CASSLGAPGLTQYF
TRBV27	TRBJ1-6	CASSLSGQGSSPLHF
TRBV3-1	TRBJ1-4	CASSPAQLEKLFF
TRBV3-1	TRBJ2-1	CASSQDGRDPISYNEQFF
TRBV7-9	TRBJ2-1	CASSSYRQEQFF
TRBV4-1	TRBJ1-3	CASGTGGGRNTIYF
TRBV5-1	TRBJ1-2	CASSLEAGRDYTF
TRBV12-3/TRBV12-4	TRBJ2-1	CASSDEHSYNEQFF